This note documents a single T cell receptor (beta chain) sequence. The entry originates in a study of Ad26.COV2.S vaccination and SARS-CoV-2 variants. Method: immunoSEQ multiplex PCR; TCRdb's copy keeps in-frame clones and lacks some. This table has 300,000 to 400,000 clones, around 90% appearing once. Treatment meaning: some 19 received Ad26.COV2.S at low or high dose, single or two shots; a few received placebo; per-sample allocation not given. Sampling occurred on day 63 after the first vaccine or placebo injection. Germline-derived CDR1 and CDR2 are LNHDA and SQIVND (reference sequence). J lost 10 bases, V lost 3 bases, and 6 bases had no gene match. The CDR3 contains 13 residues.

The sequence came from a person aged 18-60 years who received the Ad26.COV2.S COVID-19 vaccine or a placebo. The chain is built from TRBV19 and TRBJ1-1; 9 positions agree with TRBD1. The specimen was peripheral blood, collected in a trial of Ad26.COV2.S vaccine versus placebo. The CDR3 region has the DNA TGTGCCAGTAGTATCGCCGGGACAGGGAGAGCTTTCTTT. Protein: CASSIAGTGRAFF.